This TCR beta chain is drawn from a study of cytomegalovirus exposure and HLA in healthy donors. The CDR3 has 13 residues. Germline assignment: CDR1 MNHEY and CDR2 SMNVEV (reference sequence). V lost 5 bases, J lost 7 bases, and 5 bases stayed unmatched. Vbeta (60) and Jbeta (13) primers were used in the PCR. TCRdb's copy holds only in-frame clones and misses some; the assay was immunoSEQ multiplex PCR. The data contain about 160,000 clones, about two thirds of them singletons. This receptor was taken from a woman between 25 and 40 years old in good health and CMV-seronegative. The genes are TRBV27 and TRBJ2-5; 9 bases are shared with TRBD1. Specimen: PBMCs. CDR3 nucleotides: TGTGCCAGCAGTCCTGGACAGGGGTGGACCCAGTACTTC. This encodes CASSPGQGWTQYF.